These 3 T cell receptor beta chains came from one sample sequenced in a study of shared clonotypes between healthy human individuals. Assay used: immunoSEQ multiplex PCR; TCRdb lists only in-frame clones, some missing. The data show around 980,000 clones, roughly 74% seen once. The sequencing sample was made of memory CD4+ T cells from PBMCs. Subset specified: CD45RA-negative fraction. Receptors were obtained from a man between 18 and 29 years old in good health. Some clones in this sample may be carry-over from other donors' samples.

CDR3 amino acids: CSARGSEQYF. For the CDR3, the DNA is TGCAGTGCTAGAGGATCCGAGCAGTACTTC. The V gene is TRBV20-1, the J gene TRBJ2-7; no clear D gene. Trimming took off 1 base at V and 6 bases at J, with 4 bases between the two ends. CDR1 and CDR2 (germline): DFQATT, SNEGSKA (reference sequence). The CDR3 contains 10 residues.

The V and J genes are TRBV11-2 and TRBJ2-5; possibly TRBD1 for D (5 bases). The germline V gene has CDR1 SGHAT and CDR2 FQNNGV. Trimming cost V 5 bases and J 5 bases, with 18 bases left between them. This CDR3 contains 15 residues. In DNA form, the CDR3 reads TGTGCCAGCAGCCCCCTAGTAGGGGATGGTGAGACCCAGTACTTC. It yields the protein CASSPLVGDGETQYF.

CDR3 sequence reads: CASSSFIRETQYF. CDR3 coding DNA: TGTGCCAGCAGTTCTTTTATTAGAGAGACCCAGTACTTC. This chain joins TRBV27 and TRBJ2-5, with D unclear. Germline assignment: CDR1 MNHEY and CDR2 SMNVEV (reference sequence). Trimming left V 4 bases short and J 4 bases short, with 10 bases between. The CDR3 spans 13 residues.